The 8 T cell receptor beta chains given below trace back to one sample, sequenced in a study of CD8 T cells in ankylosing spondylitis. Study outcomes and limitations: A TCR beta motif of under 10 highly homologous variants seemed to mark ankylosing spondylitis blood.

TCRdb redid the calling of the 5' RACE reads with MiXCR, one entry per CDR3 protein. Here the sample spans some 200,000 distinct CDR3 sequences, more than 5.5% being singletons. Their target antigens are unknown. The material sequenced was blood, either unsorted or a sorted T cell fraction (not recorded which). Source of these receptors: a male donor with ankylosing spondylitis.

This clonotype was observed at least ten times. The gene calls are TRBV7-8 and TRBJ2-3; 12 bases are a match to TRBD2. CDR1 is SGHVS and CDR2 is FQNEAQ in the germline V gene. The CDR3 runs to 17 residues. V dropped 3 bases and J dropped 1; count of bases not matched to a gene: 5. This chain's CDR3 is CASSFLAGGPGTDTQYF. CDR3 nucleotide sequence: TGTGCCAGCAGCTTTCTAGCGGGAGGGCCTGGCACAGATACGCAGTATTTT.

This rearrangement joins TRBV11-3 to TRBJ2-4; D is unresolved. The CDR3 has 13 residues. CDR1 and CDR2 (germline): SGHNT, YENEEA. Trimming stripped 6 bases from V and 4 bases from J, with 10 bases between. CDR3 protein: CASSSGPKNIQYF. CDR3 DNA: TGTGCCAGCAGTTCCGGGCCGAAAAACATTCAGTACTTC.

This clonotype has ten or more counts. The chain employs TRBV4-3 and TRBJ2-7; D is undetermined. With 1 base removed from V and 3 bases from J, the gap between germline ends came to 7 bases. Per germline, CDR1 LGHNA and CDR2 YSLEER. The length of the CDR3 is 13 residues. The CDR3 DNA is TGCGCCAGCAGCCAAGGTTCAGGCTACGAGCAGTACTTC. This codes for CASSQGSGYEQYF.

In its sample, this clonotype was seen many times. The gene calls are TRBV3-1 and TRBJ2-7, with 9 bases fitting TRBD2. From germline, CDR1 is LGHDT and CDR2 YNNKEL (reference sequence). The junction had 1 base not matched to a gene; V was cut back by 5 bases and J by 2 bases. The CDR3 spans 13 residues. The chain's CDR3 is CASSWTSAYEQYF. As DNA, the CDR3 is TGTGCCAGCAGCTGGACTAGCGCCTACGAGCAGTACTTC.

This clonotype appeared many times. The genes are TRBV7-9 and TRBJ1-4; a weak D match, TRBD1 (6 bases). This CDR3 is built from 15 residues. The ends were cut back, 3 bases at V and 3 bases at J, with 11 bases in the middle. Germline V gene lookup returns CDR1 SEHNR and CDR2 FQNEAQ (reference sequence). The CDR3 reads CASSLDSFSNEKLFF. Here the CDR3 DNA reads TGTGCCAGCAGCTTGGACAGCTTTTCTAATGAAAAACTGTTTTTT.

V and J are TRBV11-2 and TRBJ2-1, with TRBD2 matching 8 bases. The CDR3 loop spans 17 amino acids. Losses at the gene ends were 5 bases for V and 3 bases for J; bases not matched to a gene: 12. The germline V gene encodes CDR1 SGHAT and CDR2 FQNNGV. This CDR3 reads CASSQGVGRGVYNEQFF. The CDR3 coding sequence is TGTGCCAGCAGCCAAGGGGTCGGGCGGGGGGTCTACAATGAGCAGTTCTTC.

The genes are TRBV20-1 and TRBJ1-2, with D possibly matching TRBD1 (6 bases). Trimming shortened V by 5 bases and J by 7 bases, and 14 bases separated the two germline ends. The CDR3 has 12 amino acids. Germline V gives CDR1 DFQATT, CDR2 SNEGSKA (reference sequence). The CDR3 DNA reads as TGCAGTGCTCGTAACAGGGAGGGTGGCTACACCTTC. Translation gives CSARNREGGYTF.

This clonotype was observed at least ten times. The rearrangement joins TRBV4-1 to TRBJ2-1; D remains unclear. Trimming removed 9 bases from V and 4 bases from J, with 34 bases in between. Germline assignment: CDR1 MGHRA and CDR2 YSYEKL. CDR3 length equals 20 residues. As DNA, the CDR3 is TGCGCCAGTTCATCCCAATCGTCCCGGAAAGGTGTTATTCCTTACAATGAGCAGTTCTTC. This encodes CASSSQSSRKGVIPYNEQFF.